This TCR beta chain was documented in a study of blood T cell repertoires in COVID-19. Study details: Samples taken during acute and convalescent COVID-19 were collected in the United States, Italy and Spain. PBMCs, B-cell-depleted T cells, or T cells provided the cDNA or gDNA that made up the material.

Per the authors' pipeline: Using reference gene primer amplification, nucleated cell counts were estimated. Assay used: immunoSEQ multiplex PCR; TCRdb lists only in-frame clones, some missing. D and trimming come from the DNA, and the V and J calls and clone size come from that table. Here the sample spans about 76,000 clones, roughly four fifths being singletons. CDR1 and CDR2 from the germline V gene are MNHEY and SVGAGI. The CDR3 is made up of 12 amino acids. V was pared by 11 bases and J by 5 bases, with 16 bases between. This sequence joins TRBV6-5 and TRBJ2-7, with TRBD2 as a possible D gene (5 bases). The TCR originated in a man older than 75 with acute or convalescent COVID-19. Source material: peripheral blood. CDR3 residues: CAVRGRAHEQYF. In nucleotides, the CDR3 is TGTGCCGTCCGGGGTAGGGCCCACGAGCAGTACTTC.